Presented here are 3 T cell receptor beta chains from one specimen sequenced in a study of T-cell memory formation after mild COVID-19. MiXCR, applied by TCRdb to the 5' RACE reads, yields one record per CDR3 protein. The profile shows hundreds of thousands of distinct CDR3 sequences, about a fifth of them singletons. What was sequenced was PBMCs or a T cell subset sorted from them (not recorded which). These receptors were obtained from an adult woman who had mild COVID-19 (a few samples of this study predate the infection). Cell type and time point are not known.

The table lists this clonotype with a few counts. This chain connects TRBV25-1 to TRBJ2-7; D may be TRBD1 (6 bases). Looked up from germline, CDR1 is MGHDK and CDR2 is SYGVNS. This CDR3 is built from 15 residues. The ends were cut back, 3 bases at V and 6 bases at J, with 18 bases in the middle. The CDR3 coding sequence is TGTGCCAGCAGTGAGGGAATCGAGAAAGGGGGCGAGCAGTACTTC. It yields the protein CASSEGIEKGGEQYF.

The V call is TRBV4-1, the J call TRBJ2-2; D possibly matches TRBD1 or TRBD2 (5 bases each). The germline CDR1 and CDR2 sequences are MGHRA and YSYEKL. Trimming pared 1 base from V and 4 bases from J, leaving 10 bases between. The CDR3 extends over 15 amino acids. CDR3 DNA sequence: TGCGCCAGCAGCCAAGTGTACGGGGCCACCGGGGAGCTGTTTTTT. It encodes CASSQVYGATGELFF.

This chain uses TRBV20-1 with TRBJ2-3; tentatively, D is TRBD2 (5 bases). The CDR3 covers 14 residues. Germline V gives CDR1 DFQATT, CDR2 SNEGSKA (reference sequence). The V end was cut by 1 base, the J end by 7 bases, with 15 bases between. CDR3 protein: CSARGGPFSNTQYF. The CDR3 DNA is TGCAGTGCTAGAGGCGGGCCTTTTTCAAATACGCAGTATTTT.